Presented here are 27 T cell receptor beta chains from one specimen sequenced in a study of regulatory T cells in long-lasting Graves disease. Time point given: persistent/refractory GD, antithyroid drugs over 5 years with positive TRAb. The TCR library used RNA extracted from PBMCs. Construction of TCR beta libraries relied on iRepertoire HTBI primers and on Arm-PCR targeting CDR3 regions. TCRdb passed the multiplex PCR reads through MiXCR, listing each CDR3 protein once. In the table there are around 400,000 distinct CDR3 sequences, roughly 21% of which are singletons. Sequences were derived from peripheral blood mononuclear cells (PBMCs), sampled when the disease was refractory, from a patient treated with antithyroid drugs. The receptors derive from a female donor with Graves disease.

This clonotype showed up just a few times. The chain links TRBV12-3 or TRBV12-4 to TRBJ1-1; perhaps TRBD1 as D (6 bases). The CDR3 totals 15 residues. V was trimmed by 6 bases and J by 1 base, leaving 15 bases between them. The DNA of the CDR3 is TGTGCCAGCAGCCCTGGGGGGGGGCGGAACACTGAAGCTTTCTTT. This gives the protein CASSPGGGRNTEAFF.

This clonotype was detected a few times. This chain joins TRBV28 and TRBJ2-5; 9 nucleotides agree with TRBD1. Germline assignment: CDR1 MDHEN and CDR2 SYDVKM. The CDR3 has 16 amino acids. The junction had 9 bases not matched to a gene; V was cut back by 2 bases and J by 5 bases. The CDR3, as DNA: TGTGCCAGCAGTTTAACCACAGGGGGCCCAGGGGAGACCCAGTACTTC. This codes for CASSLTTGGPGETQYF.

This clonotype was recorded at least ten times. V gene TRBV2 combines with J gene TRBJ1-5; D gene uncertain. V gave up 6 bases and J gave up 4 bases, with 13 bases separating them. Germline CDR1 and CDR2: SNHLY and FYNNEI. CDR3 length: 14 amino acids. The CDR3 spells CASRSLAENQPQHF. CDR3 nucleotides: TGTGCCAGCAGAAGTCTTGCGGAGAATCAGCCCCAGCATTTT.

In its sample, this clonotype was seen a few times. V gene TRBV6-5 combines with J gene TRBJ2-7, with 10 positions matching TRBD2. V lost 0 bases and J lost 1; bases outside the gene matches: 6. Germline CDR1 reads MNHEY; CDR2 reads SVGAGI. The CDR3 covers 17 residues. The CDR3 region is CASSYSLSSGSSYEQYF. Written as DNA, the CDR3 is TGTGCCAGCAGTTACTCCCTCTCTAGCGGGAGTTCCTACGAGCAGTACTTC.

This clonotype occurred a few times. The CDR3: CASSLNQIQETQYF. The CDR3 region has the DNA TGCGCCAGCAGCTTGAACCAAATTCAAGAGACCCAGTACTTC. This chain joins TRBV5-1 and TRBJ2-5; D is ambiguous. Germline V gene data show CDR1 as SGHRS and CDR2 as YFSETQ. V was shortened by 1 base and J by 2 bases, with 9 bases between the two germline ends. The CDR3 consists of 14 residues.

This sequence joins TRBV18 and TRBJ1-4; D call uncertain. V shed 3 bases and J shed 1 base, with 6 bases lying between them. This CDR3 has 14 residues. Germline V gives CDR1 KGHSH, CDR2 LQKENI. CDR3 DNA: TGTGCCAGCTCACCGCTCGTAACTAATGAAAAACTGTTTTTT. It yields the protein CASSPLVTNEKLFF. Looking up the rest from reference TRBV18 and TRBJ1-4 gives the full variable domain: NAGVMQNPRHLVRRRGQEARLRCSPMKGHSHVYWYRQLPEEGLKFMVYLQKENIIDESGMPKERFSAEFPKEGPSILRIQQVVRGDSAAYFCASSPLVTNEKLFFGSGTQLSVL.

The V call is TRBV5-4, the J call TRBJ1-1, with D possibly being TRBD1 (5 bases). The CDR3 is 15 amino acids. Trimming left V 0 bases short and J 5 bases short, with 14 bases between. From germline, CDR1 is SGHNT and CDR2 YYREEE (reference sequence). The CDR3 DNA follows: TGTGCCAGCAGCTTGGAGCAGGGAATGGGGACTGAAGCTTTCTTT. This translates into CASSLEQGMGTEAFF.

This clonotype showed up many times. The rearrangement uses TRBV20-1 and TRBJ2-7; tentative D call: TRBD2 (6 bases). Germline V gives CDR1 DFQATT, CDR2 SNEGSKA (reference sequence). The CDR3 length is 14 residues. The V end lost 4 bases, the J end lost 3 bases, and 16 bases lay between the germline ends. In DNA, the CDR3 is TGCAGTGCTAATAGGGACTCCAGAAACTACGAGCAGTACTTC. This codes for CSANRDSRNYEQYF.

This chain joins TRBV5-1 and TRBJ2-2; TRBD1 aligns across 8 bases. The length of the CDR3 is 15 residues. Germline V lookup: CDR1 SGHRS, CDR2 YFSETQ. V shed 0 bases, J shed 4 bases, and the junction held 2 bases outside the gene matches. CDR3 bases: TGCGCCAGCAGCTTGGGGACAGGGCCCACCGGGGAGCTGTTTTTT. Amino acids: CASSLGTGPTGELFF.

Ten or more counts support this clonotype. The rearrangement joins TRBV27 to TRBJ2-2; no reliable D call. The germline V and J ends were trimmed by 3 bases and 6 bases, with 5 bases remaining between them. The CDR3 is 12 residues long. Germline V gene data show CDR1 as MNHEY and CDR2 as SMNVEV (reference sequence). Here the CDR3 reads CASSFWPGELFF. The CDR3 region has the DNA TGTGCCAGCAGTTTCTGGCCCGGGGAGCTGTTTTTT.

This clonotype has at least ten counts. The chain joins TRBV29-1 to TRBJ2-5, with TRBD2 identical over 7 bases. In germline, CDR1 is SQVTM, CDR2 ANQGSEA. J lost 5 bases, V lost 7 bases, and 10 bases had no gene match. The CDR3 totals 13 residues. As DNA, the CDR3 is TGCAGCGCTACCCTCTGGGGGGGGGAGACCCAGTACTTC. This codes for CSATLWGGETQYF.

This clonotype was counted at least ten times. V usage is TRBV9 and J usage is TRBJ2-7, with 7 bases that match TRBD1. Looked up from germline, CDR1 is SGDLS and CDR2 is YYNGEE. V dropped 3 bases and J dropped 5; count of bases not matched to a gene: 11. The CDR3 has 15 residues. The CDR3 DNA is TGTGCCAGCAGCGACCTACAGGGGCTCGGCGACGAGCAGTACTTC. This sequence encodes CASSDLQGLGDEQYF.

The table lists this clonotype with many counts. This rearrangement joins TRBV12-3 or TRBV12-4 to TRBJ2-7; TRBD1 or TRBD2 may be the D gene (5 bases each). The CDR3 is made up of 11 amino acids. The germline V and J ends were trimmed by 7 bases and 6 bases, with 10 bases remaining between them. The CDR3 reads CASNRGAEQYF. The CDR3 bases are TGTGCCAGCAATCGAGGGGCCGAGCAGTACTTC.

The CDR3 reads CASSYTRDEQYF. For the CDR3, the DNA is TGTGCCAGCAGTTACACCAGGGACGAGCAGTACTTC. The chain couples TRBV6-5 to TRBJ2-7, with D tentatively TRBD1 (5 bases). The CDR3 is made up of 12 amino acids. V was clipped by 2 bases and J by 5 bases, with 7 bases between them. The germline V gene has CDR1 MNHEY and CDR2 SVGAGI.

The chain combines TRBV28 with TRBJ2-3; 7 bases match TRBD2. This CDR3 comprises 14 residues. In germline, CDR1 is MDHEN, CDR2 SYDVKM. V shed 7 bases and J 5 bases; nucleotides not matched to a gene: 9. CDR3: CASTPGGPKDTQYF. As DNA, the CDR3 is TGTGCCAGCACCCCGGGAGGCCCGAAAGATACGCAGTATTTT.

This clonotype was seen ten or more times. The chain combines TRBV12-3 or TRBV12-4 with TRBJ2-7; the D gene is possibly TRBD1 (6 bases). The CDR3 totals 12 residues. V was trimmed by 3 bases and J by 7 bases, leaving 10 bases between them. The CDR3, as DNA: TGTGCCAGCAGTTTTCCCACAGGGGAGCAGTACTTC. It yields the protein CASSFPTGEQYF.

This clonotype appeared many times. J is TRBJ1-5 and V is TRBV27; D remains unclear. The CDR3 loop spans 13 amino acids. Germline assignment: CDR1 MNHEY and CDR2 SMNVEV (reference sequence). The V gene lost 5 bases and the J gene lost 3 bases, with 8 bases spanning the gap. The CDR3 coding sequence is TGTGCCAGCAGTCCCACCAACAATCAGCCCCAGCATTTT. It specifies CASSPTNNQPQHF.

The chain carries TRBV12-3 or TRBV12-4 and TRBJ1-5, with a weak D call TRBD1 (5 bases). The CDR3 spans 16 residues. V was cut by 3 bases and J by 7 bases, with 19 bases left in between. CDR3 DNA sequence: TGTGCCAGCAGTTTTTTGGCGGCAGGGCGACGACAGCCCCAGCATTTT. Its protein product is CASSFLAAGRRQPQHF.

The sample holds a few counts of this clonotype. This chain uses TRBV6-2 or TRBV6-3 with TRBJ2-2, with 13 nucleotides matching TRBD2. The CDR3 is 15 amino acids. V shed 8 bases, J shed 7 bases, and the junction held 7 bases outside the gene matches. Germline values: CDR1 MNHEY, CDR2 SVGEGT. CDR3 in amino acids: CASQGTSGTGGELFF. The CDR3 DNA follows: TGTGCCAGCCAGGGGACTAGCGGGACCGGCGGGGAGCTGTTTTTT.

V and J are TRBV6-2 or TRBV6-3 and TRBJ1-2; no clear D. This CDR3 spans 12 amino acids. V was trimmed by 6 bases and J by 4 bases, leaving 9 bases between them. CDR1 and CDR2 from the germline V gene are MNHEY and SVGEGT. In DNA, the CDR3 is TGTGCCAGCAGCCTGGCCCCCTATGGCTACACCTTC. Translation gives CASSLAPYGYTF.

In this sample, this clonotype turned up many times. The rearrangement joins TRBV15 to TRBJ2-4; the D gene is possibly TRBD1 (5 bases). Deletions cut 1 base from V and 4 bases from J, with 14 bases between. Germline V lookup: CDR1 LNHNV, CDR2 YYDKDF (reference sequence). The CDR3 extends over 16 amino acids. The CDR3 DNA follows: TGTGCCACCAGCAGAGGGTCAGGGAATGGTAAAAACATTCAGTACTTC. Translating it yields CATSRGSGNGKNIQYF.

This chain connects TRBV28 to TRBJ2-1; 8 nucleotides match TRBD1. The germline gives CDR1 MDHEN, CDR2 SYDVKM. J gave up 7 bases and V 2 bases, and 7 bases lay outside the gene matches. The CDR3 is 15 amino acids. The DNA for the CDR3 is TGTGCCAGCAGTTTACAGGACAGGGACGGGAATGAGCAGTTCTTC. Translation gives CASSLQDRDGNEQFF.

The chain couples TRBV5-1 to TRBJ2-5; 8 bases match TRBD1. V was clipped by 4 bases and J by 3 bases; unmatched bases: 5. CDR3 length: 14 amino acids. Germline V CDR1 and CDR2: SGHRS, YFSETQ. The CDR3 is CASSPTGVEETQYF. The CDR3 DNA follows: TGCGCCAGCAGCCCGACAGGGGTCGAAGAGACCCAGTACTTC.

The chain uses TRBV7-9 and TRBJ2-5, with 10 positions matching TRBD1. The germline V gene encodes CDR1 SEHNR and CDR2 FQNEAQ (reference sequence). This CDR3 spans 15 amino acids. Trimming cost V 4 bases and J 5 bases; bases outside gene matches: 7. CDR3 protein: CASSWDRGTGETQYF. CDR3 nucleotides: TGTGCCAGCAGCTGGGACAGGGGCACAGGGGAGACCCAGTACTTC.

The V and J genes are TRBV6-1 and TRBJ2-7, with 7 bases identical to TRBD2. V was clipped by 3 bases and J by 2 bases; unmatched bases: 4. CDR1 is MNHNS, CDR2 SASEGT, per germline. This CDR3 is built from 14 residues. The CDR3 region has the DNA TGTGCCAGCAGTGACAATCTAGCGGCCTACGAGCAGTACTTC. It codes for CASSDNLAAYEQYF.

This chain joins TRBV7-2 and TRBJ1-6; D unclear. CDR3 length equals 17 residues. The germline CDR1 and CDR2 sequences are SGHTA and FQGNSA. The V and J ends lost 5 bases and 5 bases respectively, with 19 bases between them. The CDR3 DNA reads TGTGCCAGCAGCCCGTCCCCTCTCAGGATCCATAATTCACCCCTCCACTTT. This encodes CASSPSPLRIHNSPLHF.

In this sample, this clonotype turned up many times. This rearrangement joins TRBV6-1 to TRBJ1-5, with D unclear. Germline V lookup: CDR1 MNHNS, CDR2 SASEGT. The CDR3 is made up of 13 amino acids. The ends were cut back, 3 bases at V and 5 bases at J, with 8 bases in the middle. The DNA for the CDR3 is TGTGCCAGCAGTGAGGCAGCATATCAGCCCCAGCATTTT. Translating gives CASSEAAYQPQHF.